Following are 3 T cell receptor beta chains from one sample sequenced in a study of early T cells in non-severe SARS-CoV-2 infection. One entry per CDR3 protein results from TCRdb running MiXCR on the 5' RACE reads. The sample includes nearly 45,000 distinct CDR3 sequences, about 11% of them seen just once. The sequencing sample was made of whole blood. Receptors originate from an adult who was a healthcare worker with PCR-confirmed SARS-CoV-2 infection or an uninfected control (not recorded which).

This clonotype was observed at least ten times. The CDR3 loop is CASSFYQTSYGYTF. CDR3 nucleotide sequence: TGTGCCAGCAGTTTCTACCAAACTTCCTATGGCTACACCTTC. The rearrangement uses TRBV6-5 and TRBJ1-2, with no clear D. Trimming removed 4 bases from V and 4 bases from J, with 13 bases in between. The CDR3 spans 14 residues. Germline loops: CDR1 MNHEY, CDR2 SVGAGI.

In its sample, this clonotype was seen a few times. The J gene is TRBJ1-5, the V gene TRBV12-3 or TRBV12-4; D is unclear. V lost 4 bases and J 6 bases, leaving 10 bases between the germline ends. The CDR3 covers 13 residues. DNA of the CDR3: TGTGCCAGCAGTTCTCGAGGCGGTCAGCCCCAGCATTTT. It encodes CASSSRGGQPQHF.

This clonotype was counted ten times or more. V usage is TRBV27 and J usage is TRBJ2-7, with TRBD1 matching over 7 bases. The V and J ends lost 7 bases and 0 bases, in that order; junction bases with no gene match: 18. This CDR3 is built from 18 residues. Germline CDR1 MNHEY, CDR2 SMNVEV (reference sequence). The CDR3 here is CASIRMRAGQASSYEQYF. The CDR3 nucleotides are TGTGCCAGCATAAGAATGCGGGCTGGACAGGCAAGCTCCTACGAGCAGTACTTC.